This TCR beta chain was captured in a study of blood T cells in healthy people across ages (dated by TCRdb to between 2014 and 2017). With regard to the full study: In model experiments, template switching captured about one uniquely barcoded TCR beta cDNA molecule for every two T cells. The study measured age-related changes in TCR beta repertoire diversity using deep sequencing normalized with unique cDNA molecular identifiers. Four age groups were formed from the donors: young (average roughly 15 years), middle-aged (approximately 40), aged (about 62) and long-lived (about 75). To avoid experimental bias, donors of different ages were randomly spread across the sequencing lanes. Two additional independent replicas of 1 million unique cDNA reads from the same blood draw were analyzed for two donors (one aged 18 to 29 and one aged 80 or older).

This clonotype has a handful of counts. Its antigen is currently not known. No much larger clonotype is one base removed from it; base qualities were not supplied. V was cut back by 0 bases and J by 4 bases, leaving a gap of 9 bases between them. The CDR3 contains 14 residues, cysteine and phenylalanine counted. Just the 42-base CDR3 DNA is kept, in frame starting at base 1. CDR1 and CDR2 are drawn from the germline V gene: SGHTA, FQGNSA. The donors were about 40 Caucasian individuals from Russia, aged roughly 6 to 95 years, who were systemically healthy. Around 10 milliliters of peripheral blood were drawn from each donor into EDTA-treated Vacutainer tubes. Ficoll-Paque density-gradient centrifugation was used to isolate PBMCs, with at least 7 million per sample. Total RNA was extracted from PBMCs with Trizol reagent, with at least 6 micrograms obtained per sample. For every donor, an aliquot of PBMCs went through flow cytometry to measure the percentages of naive CD45RAhigh/CD27high T cells.

Broader findings and caveats from the paper: As age increased, observed TCR beta diversity per million T cells dropped in a roughly linear way, and a significant reduction was already evident by age approximately 40. Compared with the aged group, more naive CD4+ T cells, fewer expanded clones and increased TCR diversity were shown by the long-lived group, suggesting age selection. There was a strong correlation between observed TCR beta diversity and the percentage of naive T cells measured by flow cytometry. Estimates of total diversity from one million sequenced T cells were regarded as lower bounds and underestimates. Because the CMV infection status of the donors was unknown, age-related changes in expanded clonotypes may potentially have been confounded. Because profiling used bulk unsorted PBMCs, naive and antigen-experienced compartments could not be compared conclusively.

The method was 5' RACE. Sequencer: Illumina HiSeq 2500. A second roughly 6 to 11 cycle PCR used a sample-barcoded 5' primer and a J-beta primer mix. A template-switch 5' adaptor carrying 12 random nucleotides introduced a unique molecular identifier onto each TCR beta cDNA molecule. At least 3 million CDR3-containing paired-end reads were obtained from each sample. First-strand cDNA was synthesized from all RNA with the Mint cDNA synthesis kit, primed by a TRBC-specific oligonucleotide. All cDNA was treated with uracil-DNA glycosylase and then went through a first 18-cycle PCR with the universal primers M1SS and BC2_uni_R. The authors' analysis ran thus. Normalization of each sample was performed by random selection of 1 million high-quality reads, each carrying a distinct molecular identifier. Reads with shared molecular identifiers were discarded instead of being binned into consensus sequences. MiTCR, with a Q25 quality threshold and the strictest error-elimination algorithm, was used for CDR3 identification, clonotype clustering and error correction. Lower-bound total TCR beta diversity was estimated with a nonparametric unseen species model using Euler transformation. TCRdb reprocessed the public reads (quality trimming at Q25 with fastp, clone calling with MiXCR) and kept in-frame beta chains. Every CDR3 protein is listed once, alongside the most common genes and DNA of its rows. V and J calls and clone size were set by TCRdb, not the authors. This sample comprises 1.5 million to 2 million distinct CDR3 sequences, around half of them detected only once. The ten top clones hold less than 2.5% of the sample.

This TCR came from a woman aged 40 to 55 in good health. The sequencing sample was made of blood. The rearrangement combines TRBV7-2 with TRBJ1-2, with the D segment identity uncertain. The CDR3: CASSLALRSYGYTF. In nucleotide form, the sequence is TGTGCCAGCAGCTTAGCCCTAAGAAGCTATGGCTACACCTTC.